This T cell receptor (beta chain) was sequenced for a study of shared clonotypes between healthy human individuals. Study-level background: The plates for each donor numbered three CD4 naive, three CD4 memory, two CD8 naive and one CD8 memory. Whole-study findings and limits: Despite large depth, sorted-subset datasets appeared incompletely sequenced.

In the study's own analysis: ImmunoSEQ junction-only sequences lacked quality scores, so their filtering differed. The table came from immunoSEQ multiplex PCR; TCRdb's copy has only in-frame clones and leaves some out. The V and J calls and the clone size are those of that table, but D and trimming were determined from the DNA. The table shows about 2.5 million clones, with 92% occurring only once. Trimming left V 3 bases short and J 2 bases short, with 11 bases between. The CDR3 consists of 16 residues. Germline lookup yields CDR1 SGHNT and CDR2 YENEEA. Concerning this clone itself: Its antigen remains unidentified.

V usage is TRBV11-3 and J usage is TRBJ2-6, with D perhaps given as TRBD1 or TRBD2 (5 bases each). The source of this sequence is a man aged 18 to 30 in good health. Some clones in this sample may be carry-over from other donors' samples. Sequenced sample: naive CD4+ T cells from PBMCs. Subset: CD45RA+ positively selected. The CDR3: CASSFRGDTGANVLTF. CDR3 DNA sequence: TGTGCCAGCAGCTTTAGGGGAGATACTGGGGCCAACGTCCTGACTTTC.